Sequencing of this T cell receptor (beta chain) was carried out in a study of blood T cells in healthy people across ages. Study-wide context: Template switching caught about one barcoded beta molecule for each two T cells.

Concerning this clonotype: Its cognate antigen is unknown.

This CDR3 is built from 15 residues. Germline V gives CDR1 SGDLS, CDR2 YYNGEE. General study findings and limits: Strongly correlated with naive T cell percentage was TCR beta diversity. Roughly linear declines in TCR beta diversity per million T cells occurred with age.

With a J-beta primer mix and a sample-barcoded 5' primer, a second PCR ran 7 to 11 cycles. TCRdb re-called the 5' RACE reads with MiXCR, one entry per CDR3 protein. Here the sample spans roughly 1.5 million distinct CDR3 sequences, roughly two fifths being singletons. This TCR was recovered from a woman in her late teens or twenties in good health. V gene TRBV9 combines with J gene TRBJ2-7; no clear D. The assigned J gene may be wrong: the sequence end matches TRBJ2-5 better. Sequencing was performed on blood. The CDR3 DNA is TGTGCCAGCAGCATGCACTCGAGGATTGGAGAGACCCAGTACTTC. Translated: CASSMHSRIGETQYF.